This T cell receptor (beta chain) was identified in a study of shared clonotypes between healthy human individuals. Produced via immunoSEQ multiplex PCR; TCRdb's table is partial and in-frame only. The profile covers millions of clones, with approximately 95% appearing a single time and 0.85% to 1.2% taken by the ten largest. V lost 4 bases and J lost 0; bases outside the gene matches: 1. CDR1 is LGHNA, CDR2 YSLEER, per germline. CDR3 length equals 14 residues. Comments on this clone: The same CDR3 also results from other DNA sequences found in this sample.

Terminally differentiated effector memory CD45RA+ cells were excluded from the naive CD8 cells, which were CD45RO-negative and positively selected for CCR7. This chain links TRBV4-3 with TRBJ2-7, with 9 bases that match TRBD1. Sequencing used naive CD8+ T cells sorted from blood. The sequence was obtained from a man younger than 35 in good health. DNA of the CDR3: TGCGCCAGCAGCCCGGGACAGGGCTCCTACGAGCAGTACTTC. Residues: CASSPGQGSYEQYF.